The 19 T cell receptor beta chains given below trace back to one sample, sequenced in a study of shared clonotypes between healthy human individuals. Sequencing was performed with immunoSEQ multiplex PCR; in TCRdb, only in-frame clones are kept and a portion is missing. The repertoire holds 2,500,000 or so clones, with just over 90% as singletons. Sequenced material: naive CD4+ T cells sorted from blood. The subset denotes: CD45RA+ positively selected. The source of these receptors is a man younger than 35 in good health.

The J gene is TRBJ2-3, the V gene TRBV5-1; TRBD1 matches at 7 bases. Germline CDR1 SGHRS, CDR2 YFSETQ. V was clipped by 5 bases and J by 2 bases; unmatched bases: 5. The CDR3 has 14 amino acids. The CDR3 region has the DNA TGCGCCAGCAGTTCAGGGGGTACCACAGATACGCAGTATTTT. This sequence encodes CASSSGGTTDTQYF.

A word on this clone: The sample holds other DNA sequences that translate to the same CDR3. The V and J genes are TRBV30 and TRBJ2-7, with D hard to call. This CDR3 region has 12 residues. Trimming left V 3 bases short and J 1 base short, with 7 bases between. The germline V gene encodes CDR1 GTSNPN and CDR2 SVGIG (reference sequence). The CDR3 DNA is TGTGCCTGGAGGGGCCAGTCCTACGAGCAGTACTTC. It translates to CAWRGQSYEQYF.

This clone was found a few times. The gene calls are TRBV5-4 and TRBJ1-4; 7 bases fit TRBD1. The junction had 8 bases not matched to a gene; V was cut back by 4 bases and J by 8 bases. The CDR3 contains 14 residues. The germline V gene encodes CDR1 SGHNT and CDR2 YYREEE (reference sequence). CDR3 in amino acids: CASSHDRVEEKLFF. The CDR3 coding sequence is TGTGCCAGCAGCCACGACAGGGTGGAGGAAAAACTGTTTTTT. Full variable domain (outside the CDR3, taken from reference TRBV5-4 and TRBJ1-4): ETGVTQSPTHLIKTRGQQVTLRCSSQSGHNTVSWYQQALGQGPQFIFQYYREEENGRGNFPPRFSGLQFPNYSSELNVNALELDDSALYLCASSHDRVEEKLFFGSGTQLSVL.

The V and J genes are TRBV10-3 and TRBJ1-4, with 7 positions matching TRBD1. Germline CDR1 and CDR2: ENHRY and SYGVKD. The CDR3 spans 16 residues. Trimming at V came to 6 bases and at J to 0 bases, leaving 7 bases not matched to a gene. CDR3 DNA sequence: TGTGCCATCAGCCAGAGACAGGGTCCAACTAATGAAAAACTGTTTTTT. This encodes CAISQRQGPTNEKLFF.

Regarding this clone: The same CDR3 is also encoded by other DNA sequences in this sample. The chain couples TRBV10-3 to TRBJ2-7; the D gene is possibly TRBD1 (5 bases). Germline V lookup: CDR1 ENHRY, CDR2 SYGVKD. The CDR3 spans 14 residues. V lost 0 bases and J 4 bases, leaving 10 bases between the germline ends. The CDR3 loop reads CAISESQVSYEQYF. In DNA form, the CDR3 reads TGTGCCATCAGTGAGTCACAGGTCTCGTACGAGCAGTACTTC.

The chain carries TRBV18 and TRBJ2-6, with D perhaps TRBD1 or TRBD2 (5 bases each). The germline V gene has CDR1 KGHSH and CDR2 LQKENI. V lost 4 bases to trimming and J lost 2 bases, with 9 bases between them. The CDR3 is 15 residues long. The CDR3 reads CASSLGVAGANVLTF. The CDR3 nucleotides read TGTGCCAGCTCACTGGGGGTCGCTGGGGCCAACGTCCTGACTTTC.

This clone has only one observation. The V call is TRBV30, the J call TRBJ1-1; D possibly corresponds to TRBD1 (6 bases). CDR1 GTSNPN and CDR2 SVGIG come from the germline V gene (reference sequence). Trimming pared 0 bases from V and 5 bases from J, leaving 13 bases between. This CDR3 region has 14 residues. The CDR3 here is CAWSVGRGGTEAFF. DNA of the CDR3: TGTGCCTGGAGTGTAGGGAGGGGGGGGACTGAAGCTTTCTTT.

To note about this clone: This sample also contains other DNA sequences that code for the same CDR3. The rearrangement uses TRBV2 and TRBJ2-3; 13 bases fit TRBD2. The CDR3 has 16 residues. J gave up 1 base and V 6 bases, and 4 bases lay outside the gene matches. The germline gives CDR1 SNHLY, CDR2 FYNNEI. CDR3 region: CASSGGTSGGTDTQYF. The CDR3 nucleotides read TGTGCCAGCAGCGGGGGGACTAGCGGGGGCACAGATACGCAGTATTTT. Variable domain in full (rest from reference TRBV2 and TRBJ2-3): EPEVTQTPSHQVTQMGQEVILRCVPISNHLYFYWYRQILGQKVEFLVSFYNNEISEKSEIFDDQFSVERPDGSNFTLKIRSTKLEDSAMYFCASSGGTSGGTDTQYFGPGTRLTVL.

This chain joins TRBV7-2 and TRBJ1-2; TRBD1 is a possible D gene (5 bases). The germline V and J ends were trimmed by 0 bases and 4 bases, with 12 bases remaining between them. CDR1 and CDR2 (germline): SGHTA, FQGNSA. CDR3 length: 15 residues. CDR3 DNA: TGTGCCAGCAGCTTAGCGGGGGGGGTAGTCTATGGCTACACCTTC. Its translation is CASSLAGGVVYGYTF.

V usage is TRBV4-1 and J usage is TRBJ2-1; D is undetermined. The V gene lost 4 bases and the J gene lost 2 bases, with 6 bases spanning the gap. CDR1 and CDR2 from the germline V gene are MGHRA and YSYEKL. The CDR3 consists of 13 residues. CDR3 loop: CASSRTPYNEQFF. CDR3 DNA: TGCGCCAGCAGCCGTACCCCCTACAATGAGCAGTTCTTC.

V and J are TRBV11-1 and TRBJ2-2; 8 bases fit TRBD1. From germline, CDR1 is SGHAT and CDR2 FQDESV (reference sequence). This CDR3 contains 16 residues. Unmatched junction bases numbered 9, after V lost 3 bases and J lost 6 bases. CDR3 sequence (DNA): TGTGCCAGCAGCTTCCCACCGCAGGGGGCTGCCGGGGAGCTGTTTTTT. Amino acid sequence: CASSFPPQGAAGELFF.

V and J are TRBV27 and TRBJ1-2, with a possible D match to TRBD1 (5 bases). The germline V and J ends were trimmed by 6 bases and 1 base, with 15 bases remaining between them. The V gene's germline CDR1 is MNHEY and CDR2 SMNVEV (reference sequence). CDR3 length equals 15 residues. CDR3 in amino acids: CASSLSPGSNYGYTF. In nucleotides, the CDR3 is TGTGCCAGCAGCCTCTCGCCAGGGAGTAACTATGGCTACACCTTC.

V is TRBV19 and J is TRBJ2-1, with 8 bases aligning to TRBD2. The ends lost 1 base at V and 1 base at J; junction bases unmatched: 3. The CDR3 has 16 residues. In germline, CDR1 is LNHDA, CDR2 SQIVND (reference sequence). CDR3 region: CASSIAGTRSYNEQFF. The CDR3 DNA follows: TGTGCCAGTAGTATAGCCGGGACTAGATCCTACAATGAGCAGTTCTTC.

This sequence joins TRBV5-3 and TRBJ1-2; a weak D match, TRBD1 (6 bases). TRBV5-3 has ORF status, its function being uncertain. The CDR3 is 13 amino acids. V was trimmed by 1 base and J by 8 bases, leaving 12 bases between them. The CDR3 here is CARSLRGVTGYTF. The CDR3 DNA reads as TGTGCCAGAAGCTTGAGGGGGGTTACGGGCTACACCTTC.

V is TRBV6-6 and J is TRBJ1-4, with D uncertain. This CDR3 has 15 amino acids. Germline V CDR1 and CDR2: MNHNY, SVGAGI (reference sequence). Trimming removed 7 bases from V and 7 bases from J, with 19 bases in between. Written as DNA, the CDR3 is TGTGCCAGCAAGACTCTTCAGTTCACGGGTGAAAAACTGTTTTTT. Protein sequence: CASKTLQFTGEKLFF.

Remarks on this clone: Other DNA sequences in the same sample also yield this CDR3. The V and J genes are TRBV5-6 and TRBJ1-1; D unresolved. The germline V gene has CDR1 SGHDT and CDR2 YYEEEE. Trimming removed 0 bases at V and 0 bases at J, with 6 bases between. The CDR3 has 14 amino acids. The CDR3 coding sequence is TGTGCCAGCAGCTTGGCGACCCTGAACACTGAAGCTTTCTTT. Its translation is CASSLATLNTEAFF. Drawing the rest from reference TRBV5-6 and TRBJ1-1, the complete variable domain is DAGVTQSPTHLIKTRGQQVTLRCSPKSGHDTVSWYQQALGQGPQFIFQYYEEEERQRGNFPDRFSGHQFPNYSSELNVNALLLGDSALYLCASSLATLNTEAFFGQGTRLTVV.

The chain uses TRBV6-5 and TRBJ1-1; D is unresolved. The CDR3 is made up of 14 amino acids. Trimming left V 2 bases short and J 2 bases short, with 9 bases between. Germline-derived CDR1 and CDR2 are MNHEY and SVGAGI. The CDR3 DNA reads TGTGCCAGCAGTTACGGGAGAAGAAACACTGAAGCTTTCTTT. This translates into CASSYGRRNTEAFF.

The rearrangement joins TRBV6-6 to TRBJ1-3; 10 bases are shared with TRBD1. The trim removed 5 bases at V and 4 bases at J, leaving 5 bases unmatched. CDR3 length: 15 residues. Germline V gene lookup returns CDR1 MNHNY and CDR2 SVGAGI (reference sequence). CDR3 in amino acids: CASSTGQGQGNTIYF. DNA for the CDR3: TGTGCCAGCAGTACGGGACAGGGGCAAGGAAACACCATATATTTT.

For the CDR3, the DNA is TGTGCCAGCAGCGTAGGAACAGGGCTCAATCAGCCCCAGCATTTT. Protein sequence: CASSVGTGLNQPQHF. V usage is TRBV9 and J usage is TRBJ1-5; D perhaps matches TRBD1 (6 bases). Trimming took off 0 bases at V and 3 bases at J, with 10 bases between the two ends. This CDR3 has 15 residues. The germline gives CDR1 SGDLS, CDR2 YYNGEE.